These 6 T cell receptor beta chains share one sample of origin, sequenced in a study of cytomegalovirus exposure and HLA in healthy donors. With 60 Vbeta and 13 Jbeta primers, the PCR was carried out. Method: immunoSEQ multiplex PCR; TCRdb's copy keeps in-frame clones and lacks some. The table lists around 76,000 clones, approximately 72% of them singletons. Sequenced input: PBMCs. The source is a woman in her thirties or forties in good health and CMV-seropositive.

The chain employs TRBV2 and TRBJ2-2; 9 bases are a match to TRBD2. CDR1 is SNHLY and CDR2 is FYNNEI in the germline V gene. There are 15 residues in the CDR3. V shed 6 bases, J shed 3 bases, and the junction held 5 bases outside the gene matches. CDR3 residues: CASSGTSPDTGELFF. CDR3 DNA sequence: TGTGCCAGCAGCGGGACTAGCCCAGACACCGGGGAGCTGTTTTTT.

The chain employs TRBV7-3 and TRBJ2-7; possibly TRBD2 for D (5 bases). The CDR3 is 15 residues long. The germline V and J ends were trimmed by 5 bases and 1 base, with 15 bases remaining between them. CDR1 is SGHTA, CDR2 FQGTGA, per germline. CDR3 sequence: CASSPQNGVSYEQYF. The CDR3 DNA is TGTGCCAGCAGCCCACAAAACGGGGTTTCCTACGAGCAGTACTTC. The full variable domain, in which reference TRBV7-3 and TRBJ2-7 provide the parts outside the CDR3, is GAGVSQTPSNKVTEKGKYVELRCDPISGHTALYWYRQSLGQGPEFLIYFQGTGAADDSGLPNDRFFAVRPEGSVSTLKIQRTERGDSAVYLCASSPQNGVSYEQYFGPGTRLTVT.

This clone showed up just once. The CDR3 DNA reads TGTGCCAGCAGCAACAGGGAAGGTGGCTACACCTTC. The encoded protein is CASSNREGGYTF. The chain recombines TRBV6-6 with TRBJ1-2, with a weak D call TRBD1 (6 bases). This CDR3 comprises 12 residues. Germline loops: CDR1 MNHNY, CDR2 SVGAGI (reference sequence). With 6 bases removed from V and 7 bases from J, the gap between germline ends came to 12 bases.

This chain joins TRBV15 and TRBJ2-5, with unresolved D. Trimming stripped 1 base from V and 5 bases from J, with 2 bases between. The CDR3 is 11 amino acids. Looked up from germline, CDR1 is LNHNV and CDR2 is YYDKDF (reference sequence). The CDR3 sequence: CATSRAETQYF. The CDR3 DNA reads as TGTGCCACCAGCAGAGCGGAGACCCAGTACTTC.

V usage is TRBV11-2 and J usage is TRBJ1-2, with 7 bases that match TRBD1. Germline CDR1 reads SGHAT; CDR2 reads FQNNGV. The CDR3 totals 12 residues. The trim removed 6 bases at V and 7 bases at J, leaving 5 bases unmatched. The CDR3 sequence is CASRQTGLGYTF. The DNA for the CDR3 is TGTGCCAGCAGGCAGACAGGGCTTGGCTACACCTTC. Together with reference TRBV11-2 and TRBJ1-2, the CDR3 gives the full variable domain: EAGVAQSPRYKIIEKRQSVAFWCNPISGHATLYWYQQILGQGPKLLIQFQNNGVVDDSQLPKDRFSAERLKGVDSTLKIQPAKLEDSAVYLCASRQTGLGYTFGSGTRLTVV.

This chain connects TRBV7-8 to TRBJ2-1, with 15 positions matching TRBD2. Germline values: CDR1 SGHVS, CDR2 FQNEAQ. V was pared by 4 bases and J by 9 bases, with 4 bases of the junction left unmatched. This CDR3 region has 15 residues. The DNA for the CDR3 is TGTGCCAGCAGCTGGACTAGCGGGGGGGCCGGTGAGCAGTTCTTC. It codes for CASSWTSGGAGEQFF.